This T cell receptor (beta chain) was identified during a study of T cell responses to AZD1222 COVID-19 vaccine. Study summary: Second-dose groups at about 4 or about 12 weeks were pooled. General study findings and limits: Distributed over spike, vaccine-associated CD4 TCRs predominated at 160-218 and 743-854. Seropositive AZD1222 recipients at baseline numbered only 6 or 7.

The germline V gene has CDR1 SGDLS and CDR2 YYNGEE. This CDR3 is 13 amino acids long. Turning to this clone: Its antigen is undetermined. The junction shows a germline mismatch at one end, possibly a read error.

Sequenced by immunoSEQ multiplex PCR; TCRdb stores in-frame clones only, minus some. The data contain about 150,000 clones, over 90% of them singletons. The TCR originated in an adult in good health. The sample consisted of peripheral blood, taken on day 0 of AZD1222 vaccination. This chain links TRBV9 with TRBJ2-1; perhaps TRBD2 as D (5 bases). The CDR3, as DNA: TGTGCCAGCAGCGTTGGAGCGGTGGCACCCCTTCTCTTC. Its translation is CASSVGAVAPLLF. The full variable domain, its missing parts supplied by reference TRBV9 and TRBJ2-1, is DSGVTQTPKHLITATGQRVTLRCSPRSGDLSVYWYQQSLDQGLQFLIQYYNGEERAKGNILERFSAQQFPDLHSELNLSSLELGDSALYFCASSVGAVAPLLFGPGTRLTVL.